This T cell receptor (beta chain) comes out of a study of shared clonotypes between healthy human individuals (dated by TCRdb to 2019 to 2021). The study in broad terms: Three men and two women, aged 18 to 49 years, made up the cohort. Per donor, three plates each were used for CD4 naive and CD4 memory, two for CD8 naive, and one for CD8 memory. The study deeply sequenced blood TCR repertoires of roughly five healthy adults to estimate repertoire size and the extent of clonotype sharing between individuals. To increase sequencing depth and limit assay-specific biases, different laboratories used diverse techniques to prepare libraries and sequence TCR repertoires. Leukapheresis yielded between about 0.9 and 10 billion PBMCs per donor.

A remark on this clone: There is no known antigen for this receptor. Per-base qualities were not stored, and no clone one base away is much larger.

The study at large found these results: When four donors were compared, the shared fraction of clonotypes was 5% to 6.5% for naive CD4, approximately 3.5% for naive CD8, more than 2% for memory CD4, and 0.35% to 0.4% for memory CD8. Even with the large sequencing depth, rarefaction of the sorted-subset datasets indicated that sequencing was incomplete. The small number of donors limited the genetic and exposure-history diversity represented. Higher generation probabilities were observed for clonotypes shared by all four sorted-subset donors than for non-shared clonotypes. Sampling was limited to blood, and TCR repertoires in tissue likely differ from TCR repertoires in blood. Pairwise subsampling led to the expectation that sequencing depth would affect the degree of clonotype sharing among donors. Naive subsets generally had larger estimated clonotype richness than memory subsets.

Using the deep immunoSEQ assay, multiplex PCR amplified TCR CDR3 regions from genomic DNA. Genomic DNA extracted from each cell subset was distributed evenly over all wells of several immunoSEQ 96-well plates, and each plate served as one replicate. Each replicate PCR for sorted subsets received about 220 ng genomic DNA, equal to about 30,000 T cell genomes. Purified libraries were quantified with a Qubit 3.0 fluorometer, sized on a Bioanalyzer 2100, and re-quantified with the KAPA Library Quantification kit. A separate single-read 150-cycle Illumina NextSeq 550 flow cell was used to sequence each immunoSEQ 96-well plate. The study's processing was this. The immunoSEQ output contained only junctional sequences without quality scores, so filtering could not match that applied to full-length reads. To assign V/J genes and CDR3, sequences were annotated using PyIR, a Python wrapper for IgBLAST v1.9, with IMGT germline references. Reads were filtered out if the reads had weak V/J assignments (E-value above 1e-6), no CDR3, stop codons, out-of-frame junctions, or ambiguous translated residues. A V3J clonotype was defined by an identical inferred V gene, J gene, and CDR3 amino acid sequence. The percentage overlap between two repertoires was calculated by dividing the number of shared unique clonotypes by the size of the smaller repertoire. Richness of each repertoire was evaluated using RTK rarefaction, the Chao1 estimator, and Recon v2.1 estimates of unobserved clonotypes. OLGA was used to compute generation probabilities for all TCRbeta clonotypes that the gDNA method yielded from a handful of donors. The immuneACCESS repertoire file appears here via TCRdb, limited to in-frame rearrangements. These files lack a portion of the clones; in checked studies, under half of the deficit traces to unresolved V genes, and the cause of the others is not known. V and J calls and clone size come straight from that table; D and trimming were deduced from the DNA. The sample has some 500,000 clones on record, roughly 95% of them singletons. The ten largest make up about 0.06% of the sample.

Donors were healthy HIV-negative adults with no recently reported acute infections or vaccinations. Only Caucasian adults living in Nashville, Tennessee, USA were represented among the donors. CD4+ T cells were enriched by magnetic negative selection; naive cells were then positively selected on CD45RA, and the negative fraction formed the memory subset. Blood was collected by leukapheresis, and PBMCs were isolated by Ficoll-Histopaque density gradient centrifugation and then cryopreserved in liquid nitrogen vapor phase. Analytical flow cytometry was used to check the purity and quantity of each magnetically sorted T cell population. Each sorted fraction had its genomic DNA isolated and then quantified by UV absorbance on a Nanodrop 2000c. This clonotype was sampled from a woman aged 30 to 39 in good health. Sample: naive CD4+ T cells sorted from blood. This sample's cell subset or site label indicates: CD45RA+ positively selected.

The CDR3 region: CASSPRTGDFTGELFF. The nucleotides read TGTGCCAGCAGCCCACGGACAGGGGATTTTACCGGGGAGCTGTTTTTT. The rearranged segments are TRBV11-2 and TRBJ2-2; 9 nucleotides in the junction match TRBD1. CDR1 and CDR2, looked up from the germline V gene, are SGHAT and FQNNGV. The CDR3 numbers 16 residues from cysteine through phenylalanine. Solely the CDR3 DNA is kept, with 48 bases framed from the first base. Unmatched junction bases come to 9, with V trimmed by 5 bases and J by 5 bases.